This T cell receptor (beta chain) came from a study of T cells in Graves' hyperthyroidism and ophthalmopathy. The CDR3 extends over 16 amino acids. The germline V gene has CDR1 SGHRS and CDR2 YFSETQ. V was shortened by 6 bases and J by 0 bases, with 13 bases between the two germline ends. Template material for amplifying TCR beta CDR3 regions consisted of RNA transcripts. TCR CDR3 regions were first amplified by RT-PCR with HTBI primers. TCRdb re-derived calls from the multiplex PCR reads in MiXCR, one entry per CDR3 protein. The sample has hundreds of thousands of distinct CDR3 sequences; 20% are singletons.

The V call is TRBV5-1, the J call TRBJ2-6, with D possibly being TRBD1 or TRBD2 (5 bases each). The TCR was taken from a middle-aged man with Graves' ophthalmopathy. Sequenced input: blood. The CDR3 protein is CASTPGRTSGANVLTF. The CDR3 DNA is TGCGCCAGCACCCCGGGACGCACCTCTGGGGCCAACGTCCTGACTTTC.